These 13 T cell receptor beta chains were all obtained from the same sample, sequenced in a study of identical twins. Each CDR3 protein gets one entry after TCRdb re-called the 5' RACE reads with MiXCR. Of under 300,000 distinct CDR3 sequences listed, approximately 11% are singletons. The same specimen was also included in a second study, on yellow fever vaccine responses in identical twins.

Material for sequencing was memory (CD45RO+) T cells sorted from blood. Receptors originate from a woman aged 18-35 years in good health.

This chain joins TRBV28 and TRBJ2-4, with TRBD1 matching over 9 bases. Germline V CDR1 and CDR2: MDHEN, SYDVKM. The junction had 6 bases not matched to a gene; V was cut back by 5 bases and J by 4 bases. This CDR3 region has 15 residues. The CDR3 spells CASSPAGTGKNIQYF. The CDR3 DNA reads as TGTGCCAGCAGTCCGGCGGGGACAGGGAAAAACATTCAGTACTTC.

There are a few counts of this clonotype. The chain employs TRBV7-9 and TRBJ2-4, with D perhaps matching TRBD2 (6 bases). Germline CDR1 reads SEHNR; CDR2 reads FQNEAQ (reference sequence). Trimming pared 2 bases from V and 5 bases from J, leaving 10 bases between. This CDR3 has 14 residues. The CDR3 reads CASSLTDYQNIQYF. The DNA for the CDR3 is TGTGCCAGCAGCTTAACGGACTACCAAAACATTCAGTACTTC.

This clonotype was seen only a few times. The V and J genes are TRBV2 and TRBJ2-1, with 10 nucleotides matching TRBD1. Germline V gene lookup returns CDR1 SNHLY and CDR2 FYNNEI. CDR3 length equals 15 residues. V shed 6 bases and J 2 bases; nucleotides not matched to a gene: 4. The CDR3, as DNA: TGTGCCAGCAGGGAGACAGGGGGCGCCTACAATGAGCAGTTCTTC. Translated, it gives CASRETGGAYNEQFF.

This clonotype was picked up many times. The germline gene is not matched at one end of the junction; a read error may be the cause. V usage is TRBV5-1 and J usage is TRBJ2-1, with 11 bases matching TRBD2. CDR3 length: 15 residues. Germline lookup yields CDR1 SGHRS and CDR2 YFSETQ. The CDR3 is CASSSGTSGYNEQFF. DNA of the CDR3: TGTGCCAGCAGCTCCGGGACTAGCGGTTACAATGAGCAGTTCTTC.

The chain employs TRBV10-1 and TRBJ1-5; 9 bases are a match to TRBD1. Per germline, CDR1 WNHNN and CDR2 SYGVQD (reference sequence). With 4 bases clipped from V and 6 bases from J, the junction kept 4 bases outside the gene matches. The length of the CDR3 is 14 residues. For the CDR3, the DNA is TGCGCCAGCAGTGGGACAGGGGTGGGTCAGCCCCAGCATTTT. Translating gives CASSGTGVGQPQHF.

This clonotype has a handful of counts. V and J are TRBV18 and TRBJ2-7, with 11 bases fitting TRBD2. V trimming: 1 base; J trimming: 5 bases; junction bases outside the gene matches: 16. Per the germline V gene, CDR1 is KGHSH and CDR2 is LQKENI. The CDR3 has 19 residues. DNA for the CDR3: TGTGCCAGCTCACCACTCCCGGGACTAGCGGCAGCCCAAGCCCACGAGCAGTACTTC. This sequence encodes CASSPLPGLAAAQAHEQYF.

There are a few counts of this clonotype. The chain uses TRBV5-6 and TRBJ1-2; 9 bases agree with TRBD1. CDR1 is SGHDT and CDR2 is YYEEEE in the germline V gene. This CDR3 comprises 16 residues. V shed 4 bases and J 8 bases; nucleotides not matched to a gene: 15. Written as DNA, the CDR3 is TGTGCCAGCAGCCTTCCCGACCGGGACAGGGCGATCGGCTACACCTTC. The encoded protein is CASSLPDRDRAIGYTF.

The chain combines TRBV7-2 with TRBJ2-1; possible D gene TRBD1, 6 bases. The CDR3 spans 15 residues. V was shortened by 3 bases and J by 6 bases, with 15 bases between the two germline ends. CDR1 and CDR2 from the germline V gene are SGHTA and FQGNSA. In DNA form, the CDR3 reads TGTGCCAGCAGCTTCTGGGCAGGGGTTGGCAATGAGCAGTTCTTC. Protein: CASSFWAGVGNEQFF.

V and J are TRBV11-2 and TRBJ2-2; D not certain. From germline, CDR1 is SGHAT and CDR2 FQNNGV. This CDR3 region has 14 residues. Trimming stripped 2 bases from V and 5 bases from J, with 9 bases between. The DNA of the CDR3 is TGTGCCAGCAGCTTACCCCTACAAACCGGGGAGCTGTTTTTT. Amino acid sequence: CASSLPLQTGELFF.

In nucleotides, the CDR3 is TGTGCCAGCAGCTTAGGGCGGACAGGGAACACAGATACGCAGTATTTT. It yields the protein CASSLGRTGNTDTQYF. The chain employs TRBV7-6 and TRBJ2-3; TRBD1 matches at 8 bases. This CDR3 comprises 16 residues. With 1 base clipped from V and 2 bases from J, the junction kept 5 bases outside the gene matches. Per the germline V gene, CDR1 is SGHVS and CDR2 is FNYEAQ.

This clonotype was detected ten times or more. This rearrangement joins TRBV12-3 or TRBV12-4 to TRBJ2-5; D might be TRBD1 (5 bases). The CDR3 loop spans 13 amino acids. Trimming cost V 6 bases and J 2 bases, with 10 bases left between them. The chain's CDR3 is CASRVDRQETQYF. As DNA, the CDR3 is TGTGCCAGCAGGGTTGACAGACAAGAGACCCAGTACTTC.

This clonotype has more than one count but fewer than ten. The chain has TRBV24-1 and TRBJ2-3; D gene unclear. Between the trimmed V and J ends, which lost 4 bases and 0 bases, there was a span of 10 bases. Germline assignment: CDR1 KGHDR and CDR2 SFDVKD. This CDR3 spans 15 amino acids. CDR3 nucleotides: TGTGCCACCAGTGAGCCCACCCCTAGCACAGATACGCAGTATTTT. Its protein product is CATSEPTPSTDTQYF.

This rearrangement joins TRBV7-2 to TRBJ2-3, with a possible D match to TRBD2 (6 bases). CDR1 is SGHTA, CDR2 FQGNSA, per germline. Between the trimmed V and J ends, which lost 3 bases and 6 bases, there was a span of 13 bases. There are 14 residues in the CDR3. This CDR3 reads CASSLRGAGDTQYF. CDR3 DNA: TGTGCCAGCAGCTTGCGCGGGGCGGGGGATACGCAGTATTTT.